The TCR beta chain under discussion was sequenced for a study of shared clonotypes between healthy human individuals. Per germline, CDR1 MDHEN and CDR2 SYDVKM. Unmatched junction bases numbered 5, after V lost 1 base and J lost 4 bases. This CDR3 region has 16 residues. Measured with immunoSEQ multiplex PCR; TCRdb has only the in-frame clones, and not every one. The sample carries around 500,000 clones, about 78% recorded once. Those who donated, Caucasian adults without exception, all lived in Nashville, Tennessee. The sample holds one count of this clone. This chain uses TRBV28 with TRBJ1-3; 9 bases are shared with TRBD1. The specimen sequenced was PBMCs. This clonotype originated in a woman aged 40 to 50 in good health. Some clones in this sample may be carry-over from other donors' samples. The CDR3 loop is CASSLFPGQGGNTIYF. CDR3 nucleotide sequence: TGTGCCAGCAGTTTATTTCCGGGACAGGGAGGAAACACCATATATTTT.